The clone carrying this T cell receptor (beta chain) was counted between two and nine times. Its antigen is unidentified. The germline V and J ends were trimmed by 4 bases and 3 bases, with 11 bases remaining between them. Germline V CDR1 and CDR2: MNHEY, SMNVEV (reference sequence). The CDR3 is 14 residues long. Patients presented with locally advanced or metastatic urothelial carcinoma. Measured with immunoSEQ multiplex PCR; TCRdb has only the in-frame clones, and not every one. This sample has 45,000 to 50,000 clones, with 88% found just once. This sample was taken from a study of PD-L1 blockade in urothelial cancer. Whole-study context: Samples of blood were analyzed 3 weeks (second dose) and 6 weeks after treatment start. T cells were recovered from blood samples at a median of approximately 150,000. Whole-study results and caveats: By 3 weeks, tumor-associated blood clones had expanded more in durable-benefit patients.

The receptor was derived from an older man with urothelial cancer. V gene TRBV27 combines with J gene TRBJ2-3; tentatively, D is TRBD1 (5 bases). The starting material was PBMCs, obtained around atezolizumab (anti-PD-L1) treatment. Written as DNA, the CDR3 is TGTGCCAGCAGTTCCCCCTCAGGGACAGATACGCAGTATTTT. The encoded protein is CASSSPSGTDTQYF.